Shown below are 16 T cell receptor beta chains from a single sample sequenced in a study of T cells in Graves' hyperthyroidism and ophthalmopathy. RNA transcripts yielded amplified TCR beta CDR3 regions. A first-round RT-PCR of the TCR CDR3 used the HTBI primer set. MiXCR, applied by TCRdb to the multiplex PCR reads, yields one record per CDR3 protein. Of 300,000 to 400,000 distinct CDR3 sequences in the sample, about 21% were seen once. What was sequenced was blood. The receptors here all came from a woman in her forties or fifties with Graves' hyperthyroidism.

The CDR3 nucleotides read TGTGCCAGCAGCCAAGAGAGGCAGGGGGTTCACTATGGCTACACCTTC. It codes for CASSQERQGVHYGYTF. The chain has TRBV14 and TRBJ1-2, with 7 nucleotides matching TRBD1. This CDR3 is built from 16 residues. CDR1 SGHDN and CDR2 FVKESK come from the germline V gene. V dropped 0 bases and J dropped 3; count of bases not matched to a gene: 7.

The chain links TRBV6-1 to TRBJ2-2; the D gene is possibly TRBD2 (6 bases). The CDR3 sequence is 12 residues long. V was shortened by 3 bases and J by 7 bases, with 6 bases between the two germline ends. Germline V CDR1 and CDR2: MNHNS, SASEGT. The CDR3 DNA reads TGTGCCAGCAGTGAGACTAGCGGGGAGCTGTTTTTT. As protein: CASSETSGELFF.

The V gene is TRBV28, the J gene TRBJ1-2; D may be TRBD1 (5 bases). V was pared by 6 bases and J by 4 bases, with 18 bases between. The CDR3 is 15 residues long. The germline V gene has CDR1 MDHEN and CDR2 SYDVKM. DNA of the CDR3: TGTGCCAGCAGCCCAACGGGACGGGGTGGCTATGGCTACACCTTC. Amino acid sequence: CASSPTGRGGYGYTF.

The chain has TRBV11-1 and TRBJ2-3; the D is unclear. The germline V gene encodes CDR1 SGHAT and CDR2 FQDESV (reference sequence). The length of the CDR3 is 15 residues. The V end lost 3 bases, the J end lost 4 bases, and 14 bases lay between the germline ends. The CDR3 region has the DNA TGTGCCAGCAGCTTTAGCCTGGATAGGCCAGATACGCAGTATTTT. Its protein is CASSFSLDRPDTQYF.

The chain couples TRBV28 to TRBJ2-7, with D tentatively TRBD1 (5 bases). CDR3 length: 14 amino acids. Between the trimmed V and J ends, which lost 5 bases and 1 base, there was a span of 12 bases. Germline V gene sequence: CDR1 MDHEN, CDR2 SYDVKM. The CDR3 DNA sequence: TGTGCCAGCAGTCCCTTCAGGGTATCCTACGAGCAGTACTTC. Protein: CASSPFRVSYEQYF.

Many counts were recorded for this clonotype. This chain uses TRBV20-1 with TRBJ2-3; no definite D call. Trimming cost V 4 bases and J 2 bases, with 7 bases left between them. Germline V lookup: CDR1 DFQATT, CDR2 SNEGSKA (reference sequence). The length of the CDR3 is 12 residues. CDR3 amino acids: CSAKQITDTQYF. DNA for the CDR3: TGCAGTGCTAAACAGATCACAGATACGCAGTATTTT.

This clonotype was seen at least ten times. This rearrangement joins TRBV5-5 to TRBJ1-1, with D uncertain. CDR1 is SGHKS, CDR2 YYEKEE, per germline (reference sequence). V shed 4 bases and J shed 6 bases, with 4 bases lying between them. This CDR3 comprises 10 residues. In nucleotides, the CDR3 is TGTGCCAGCAGCGGCCCTGAAGCTTTCTTT. The encoded protein is CASSGPEAFF.

This sequence joins TRBV24-1 and TRBJ2-2, with 7 bases aligning to TRBD2. V lost 4 bases to trimming and J lost 4 bases; unmatched junction nucleotides: 17. The CDR3 contains 19 residues. Germline V CDR1 and CDR2: KGHDR, SFDVKD. The CDR3 nucleotides are TGTGCCACCAGTGACCCGCCTGGGGGGAGGGCCGCCGTCACCGGGGAGCTGTTTTTT. Its translation: CATSDPPGGRAAVTGELFF.

Concerning this clonotype: This may arise from a read error, as a much more abundant clone is one base away. The genes are TRBV7-8 and TRBJ2-1, with D possibly called TRBD1 or TRBD2 (5 bases each). Germline CDR1 SGHVS, CDR2 FQNEAQ. CDR3 length: 15 residues. The CDR3 reads CASSSRDATYDEQFF. CDR3 nucleotide sequence: TGTGCCAGCAGCTCCCGGGACGCCACCTACGATGAGCAGTTCTTC.

On this clonotype itself: A much larger clone lies one base from this, so it may be a read error. V is TRBV27 and J is TRBJ1-1; no definite D call. The CDR3 is made up of 15 amino acids. Per the germline V gene, CDR1 is MNHEY and CDR2 is SMNVEV (reference sequence). CDR3 residues: CVSSPRTAGNTEAFF. The CDR3 nucleotides are TGTGTCAGCAGCCCGCGGACCGCAGGGAACACTGAAGCTTTCTTT.

This clonotype was recorded many times. The rearrangement joins TRBV6-1 to TRBJ2-5; 8 positions match TRBD2. Germline assignment: CDR1 MNHNS and CDR2 SASEGT. Unmatched junction bases numbered 10, after V lost 5 bases and J lost 5 bases. The length of the CDR3 is 15 residues. CDR3 loop: CASSPTGGRRETQYF. The DNA for the CDR3 is TGTGCCAGCAGTCCCACGGGGGGGAGGAGGGAGACCCAGTACTTC.

The V and J genes are TRBV11-2 and TRBJ1-2; no firm D call. Per the germline V gene, CDR1 is SGHAT and CDR2 is FQNNGV. This CDR3 is built from 19 residues. Deletions cut 2 bases from V and 4 bases from J, with 26 bases between. This CDR3 is CASSLRPAPTQPGPYGYTF. The DNA for the CDR3 is TGTGCCAGCAGCTTAAGGCCCGCTCCGACTCAGCCGGGTCCCTATGGCTACACCTTC.

This chain joins TRBV18 and TRBJ1-1; D gene uncertain. V was cut by 3 bases and J by 12 bases, with 26 bases left in between. This CDR3 is built from 16 residues. Germline CDR1 reads KGHSH; CDR2 reads LQKENI. The CDR3 sequence is CASSPRPDPRAQRTFF. As DNA, the CDR3 is TGTGCCAGCTCACCCCGCCCCGACCCCCGGGCCCAGAGGACTTTCTTT.

This clonotype came up many times. Here the CDR3 DNA reads TGTGCCAGCAGCGACGGATTGGGCTATGGCTACACCTTC. Residues: CASSDGLGYGYTF. The gene calls are TRBV12-3 or TRBV12-4 and TRBJ1-2; D is unclear. V lost 6 bases and J lost 4, with 12 bases in between. This CDR3 spans 13 amino acids.

The sample holds many counts of this clonotype. This rearrangement joins TRBV6-1 to TRBJ2-5; 11 bases align to TRBD2. The CDR3 is 14 residues long. Germline loops: CDR1 MNHNS, CDR2 SASEGT. V was clipped by 6 bases and J by 2 bases; unmatched bases: 2. The CDR3 DNA sequence: TGTGCCAGCAGCCCTAGCGGGAGGCAAGAGACCCAGTACTTC. This encodes CASSPSGRQETQYF.

A note on this clonotype: A clone one base away is much larger, so this may be a read error. CDR3 loop: CASSQAGAPDLGYTF. DNA of the CDR3: TGTGCCAGCAGCCAAGCCGGGGCACCCGACTTGGGCTACACCTTC. This chain uses TRBV7-9 with TRBJ1-2; TRBD1 is a possible D gene (5 bases). Germline V gene data show CDR1 as SEHNR and CDR2 as FQNEAQ (reference sequence). Deletions cut 5 bases from V and 8 bases from J, with 21 bases between. The CDR3 runs to 15 residues.